The TCR beta chain under discussion was sequenced for a study of metastatic and nonmetastatic thyroid tumors. Turning to the study itself: The comparison covered peripheral blood and tumor or nodule tissue in malignant and benign thyroid patients.

This clone showed up many times. Trimming took off 5 bases at V and 6 bases at J, with 17 bases between the two ends. The CDR3 extends over 15 amino acids. In germline, CDR1 is LNHDA, CDR2 SQIVND (reference sequence). No patient had received any treatment before thyroid surgery. TCRdb reprocessed the PCR reads using MiXCR. The table includes 23,000 or so clones, over 20% detected once. Specimen: blood. This sequence joins TRBV19 and TRBJ1-5; D is uncertain. The clonotype comes from a female donor with papillary thyroid cancer or a benign thyroid nodule (not recorded which). Some clones in this sample may be carry-over from other donors' samples. The CDR3: CASSPISGAGQPQHF. The CDR3 nucleotides are TGTGCCAGTAGTCCGATTAGCGGAGCCGGTCAGCCCCAGCATTTT.